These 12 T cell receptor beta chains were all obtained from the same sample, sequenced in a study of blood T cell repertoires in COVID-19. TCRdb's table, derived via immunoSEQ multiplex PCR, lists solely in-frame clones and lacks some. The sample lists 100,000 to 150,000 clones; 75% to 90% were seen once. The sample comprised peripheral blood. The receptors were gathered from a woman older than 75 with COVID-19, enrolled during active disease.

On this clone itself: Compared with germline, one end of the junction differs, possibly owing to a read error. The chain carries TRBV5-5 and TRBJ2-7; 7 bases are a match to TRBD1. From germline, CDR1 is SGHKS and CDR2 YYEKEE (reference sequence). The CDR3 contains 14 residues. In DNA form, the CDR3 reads TGTGCCAGCAGCTCAGCAGGGGGTCCCTACGAGCAGTACTTT. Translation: CASSSAGGPYEQYF.

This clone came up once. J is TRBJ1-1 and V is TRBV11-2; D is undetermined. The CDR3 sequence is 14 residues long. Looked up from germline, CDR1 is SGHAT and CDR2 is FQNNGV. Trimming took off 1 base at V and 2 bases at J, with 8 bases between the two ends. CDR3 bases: TGTGCCAGCAGCTTAGGTTCGGGAAACACTGAAGCTTTCTTT. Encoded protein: CASSLGSGNTEAFF.

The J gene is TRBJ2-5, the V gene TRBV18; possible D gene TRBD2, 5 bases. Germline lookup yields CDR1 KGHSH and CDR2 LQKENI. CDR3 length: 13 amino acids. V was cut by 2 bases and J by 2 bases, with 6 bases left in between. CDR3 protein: CASSPGLQETQYF. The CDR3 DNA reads TGTGCCAGCTCACCAGGACTGCAAGAGACCCAGTACTTC.

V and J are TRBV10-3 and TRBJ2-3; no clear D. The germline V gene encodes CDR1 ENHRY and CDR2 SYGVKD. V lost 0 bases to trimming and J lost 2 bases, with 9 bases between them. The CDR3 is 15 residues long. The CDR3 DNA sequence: TGTGCCATCAGTGAGTCGACTGGATACACAGATACGCAGTATTTT. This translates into CAISESTGYTDTQYF.

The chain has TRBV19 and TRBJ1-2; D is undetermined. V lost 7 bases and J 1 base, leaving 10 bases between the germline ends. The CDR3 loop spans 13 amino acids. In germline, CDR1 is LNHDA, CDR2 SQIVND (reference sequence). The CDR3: CASKTDYNYGYTF. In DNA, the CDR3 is TGTGCCAGTAAGACGGACTATAACTATGGCTACACCTTC.

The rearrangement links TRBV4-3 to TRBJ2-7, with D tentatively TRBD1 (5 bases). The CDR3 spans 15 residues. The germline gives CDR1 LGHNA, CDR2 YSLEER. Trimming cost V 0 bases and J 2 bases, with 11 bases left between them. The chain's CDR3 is CASSQDPRVTYEQYF. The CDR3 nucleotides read TGCGCCAGCAGCCAAGATCCCAGGGTTACCTACGAGCAGTACTTC.

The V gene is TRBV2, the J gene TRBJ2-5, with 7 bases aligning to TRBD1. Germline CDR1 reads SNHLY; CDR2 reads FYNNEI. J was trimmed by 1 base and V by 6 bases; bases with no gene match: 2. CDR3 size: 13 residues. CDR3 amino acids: CASRGQLQETQYF. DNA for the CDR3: TGTGCCAGCAGGGGACAGCTCCAAGAGACCCAGTACTTC.

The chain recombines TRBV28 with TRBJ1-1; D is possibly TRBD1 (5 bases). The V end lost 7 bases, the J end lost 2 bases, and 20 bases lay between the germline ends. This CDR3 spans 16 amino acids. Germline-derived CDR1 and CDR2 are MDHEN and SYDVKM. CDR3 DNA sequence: TGTGCCAGCACCATCGGAGGGGCGAAAATAAACACTGAAGCTTTCTTT. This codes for CASTIGGAKINTEAFF.

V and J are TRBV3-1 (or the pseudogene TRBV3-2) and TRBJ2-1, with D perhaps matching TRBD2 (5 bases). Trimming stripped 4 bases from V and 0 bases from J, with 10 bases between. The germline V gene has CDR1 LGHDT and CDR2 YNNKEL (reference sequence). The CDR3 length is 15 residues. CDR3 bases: TGTGCCAGCAGCCGCGAAGGGAGCTCCTACAATGAGCAGTTCTTC. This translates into CASSREGSSYNEQFF.

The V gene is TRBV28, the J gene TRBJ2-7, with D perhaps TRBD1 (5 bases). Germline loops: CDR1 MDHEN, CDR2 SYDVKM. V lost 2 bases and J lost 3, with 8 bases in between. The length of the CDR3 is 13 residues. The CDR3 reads CASSLGHNYEQYF. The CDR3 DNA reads TGTGCCAGCAGTTTAGGACACAACTACGAGCAGTACTTC.

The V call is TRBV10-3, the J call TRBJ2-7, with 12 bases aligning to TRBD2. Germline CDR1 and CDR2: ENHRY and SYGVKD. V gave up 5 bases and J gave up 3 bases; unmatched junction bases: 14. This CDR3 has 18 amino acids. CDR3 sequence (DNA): TGTGCCATCAGTACCAATAACAAGACTAGCGGGAGCCGCTACGAGCAGTACTTC. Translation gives CAISTNNKTSGSRYEQYF.

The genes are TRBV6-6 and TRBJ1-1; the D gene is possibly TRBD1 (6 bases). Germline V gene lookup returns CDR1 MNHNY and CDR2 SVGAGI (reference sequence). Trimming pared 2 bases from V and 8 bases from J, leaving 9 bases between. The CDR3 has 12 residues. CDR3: CASSYERGEAFF. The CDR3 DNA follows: TGTGCCAGCAGTTACGAGAGGGGGGAAGCTTTCTTT.